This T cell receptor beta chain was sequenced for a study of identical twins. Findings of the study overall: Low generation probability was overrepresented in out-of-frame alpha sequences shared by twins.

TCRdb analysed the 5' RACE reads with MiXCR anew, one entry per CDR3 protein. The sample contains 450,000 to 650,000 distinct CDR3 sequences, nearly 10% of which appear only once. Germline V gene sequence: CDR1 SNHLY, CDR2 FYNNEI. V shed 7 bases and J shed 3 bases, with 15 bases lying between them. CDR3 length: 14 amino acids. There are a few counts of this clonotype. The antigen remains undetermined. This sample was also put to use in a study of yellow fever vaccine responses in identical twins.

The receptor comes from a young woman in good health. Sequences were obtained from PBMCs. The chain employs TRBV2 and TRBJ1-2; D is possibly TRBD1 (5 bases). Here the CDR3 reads CASKFRVTDYGYTF. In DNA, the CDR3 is TGTGCCAGCAAATTCAGGGTGACAGACTATGGCTACACCTTC.